These T cell receptor beta chains were read from a single sample in a study of blood T cell repertoires in COVID-19. Only in-frame clones appear in the TCRdb table, and some are missing; sequencing was by immunoSEQ multiplex PCR. The table has about 220,000 clones, about 82% seen once. What was sequenced was peripheral blood. These TCRs come from a woman between 70 and 85 years old with COVID-19, enrolled during active disease. Both conserved end residues are part of each CDR3. D genes are given only for firm matches.

j_call d_call v_call cdr3_aa
TRBJ2-3 . TRBV29-1 CSVAELGNTQYF
TRBJ2-1 . TRBV4-2 CASSQGTRADYNEQFF
TRBJ1-5 . TRBV2 CASNPRRGQPQHF
TRBJ2-7 . TRBV5-1 CASSLAVSRVAGSTSYEQYF
TRBJ2-3 TRBD2 TRBV7-3 CASSLNSGGSTDTQYF
TRBJ1-2 . TRBV4-3 CASSHVTGNGNYGYTF
TRBJ2-2 TRBD1 TRBV5-3 CARSSCRGQDAGELFF
TRBJ2-1 . TRBV29-1 CSGGGSSRQQFF
TRBJ2-1 TRBD2 TRBV4-2 CASSQGLAGGEQFF
TRBJ1-3 TRBD1 TRBV9 CASSTRQGGSGNTIYF
TRBJ1-5 TRBD1 TRBV7-2 CASSLWDSLLQPQHF
TRBJ2-7 TRBD2 TRBV5-1 CASNRGLATYEQYF
TRBJ1-1 . TRBV29-1 CSVALQYTEAFF
TRBJ2-1 . TRBV5-1 CASSLAPNNEQFF
TRBJ2-7 TRBD1 TRBV18 CASSPIGTGVTDEQYF
TRBJ2-3 TRBD2 TRBV6-5 CASSYSGRAFTDTQYF
TRBJ2-3 TRBD2 TRBV7-3 CASSSIAGAADTQYF
TRBJ1-5 . TRBV10-3 CAISQGRTNQPQHF
TRBJ1-1 . TRBV18 CASSPPSFSEAFF
TRBJ1-5 TRBD1 TRBV6-2/TRBV6-3 CASSYDREGNQPQHF
TRBJ1-3 . TRBV30 CAWSVAAVSGNTIYF
TRBJ2-3 TRBD2 TRBV4-2 CASSQSGTSGRDTQYF
TRBJ2-5 . TRBV30 CAWSEHPQYF
TRBJ1-2 . TRBV7-2 CASSSNPQGPSYGYTF
TRBJ2-7 . TRBV5-4 CASSTQGPYEQYF
TRBJ2-1 TRBD2 TRBV2 CASSGGGLAGPSYNEQFF
TRBJ2-6 . TRBV6-4 CASSPAGANVLTF
TRBJ2-7 . TRBV18 CASSEGDEQYF
TRBJ2-1 . TRBV11-3 CASSPRDEQFF
TRBJ1-2 . TRBV2 CASSDGGWHGYTF
TRBJ2-3 . TRBV7-3 CASSPLVQADTQYF
TRBJ2-7 TRBD1 TRBV30 CAWSQGDYEQYF
TRBJ2-5 TRBD2 TRBV20-1 CSASPFGSGRRETQYF
TRBJ2-7 . TRBV18 CASSPPTVSSYEQYF
TRBJ2-7 . TRBV3-1/TRBV3-2 CASSPRTGEQYF
TRBJ1-1 . TRBV28 CASRYPGGPNTEAFF
TRBJ2-2 TRBD1 TRBV3-1/TRBV3-2 CASSRAGGNTGELFF
TRBJ1-1 . TRBV18 CASSPYQGLTEAFF
TRBJ2-1 TRBD2 TRBV6-2/TRBV6-3 CASSTRLADTYNEQFF
TRBJ1-1 . TRBV7-9 CASSQAGGKNTEAFF
TRBJ2-1 TRBD2 TRBV7-2 CASSPRTSGSGEQFF
TRBJ2-7 TRBD2 TRBV15 CATKAAGGARNEQYF
TRBJ2-7 . TRBV7-9 CASRRDSSSYEQYF
TRBJ2-1 TRBD2 TRBV2 CASSAPGTSGYNEQFF
TRBJ1-6 TRBD1 TRBV5-1 CASSDRTGGGSPLHF
TRBJ2-3 . TRBV4-3 CASSQDRGASTDTQYF
TRBJ1-4 TRBD1 TRBV5-4 CASSLGQGRGTNEKLFF
TRBJ1-1 TRBD1 TRBV6-5 CASSSDRELNTEAFF
TRBJ1-1 . TRBV19 CASSIGQGRSAF
TRBJ2-7 . TRBV2 CASNSGPPSYEQYF
TRBJ2-7 . TRBV3-1/TRBV3-2 CASTPRGSGYEQYF
TRBJ2-3 . TRBV10-3 CAIVGEPSTDTQYF
TRBJ2-1 TRBD1 TRBV29-1 CSGREGARYNEQFF
TRBJ1-1 . TRBV6-2/TRBV6-3 CASSYSGKGLTEAFF